Listed below are T cell receptor beta chains from one sample, sequenced in a study of blood T cell repertoires in COVID-19. This table comes from immunoSEQ multiplex PCR, and its TCRdb copy is limited to in-frame clones, with some not included. This sample has some 250,000 clones; 83% occur once, and the top ten carry approximately 8.6%. The source material was peripheral blood. These receptors were collected from a man aged 35 to 55 with active or convalescent COVID-19. The CDR3 runs from the conserved cysteine through the conserved F or W. A D gene is named only where the DNA matches it firmly. Not every row has a clone size; where given, it reads once, few, many or a size class.

-	11	TRBV20-1	TRBJ1-2	-	TGCAGTGCTAGCATAAGGGGTGGCTACACCTTC	CSASIRGGYTF
-	15	TRBV5-1	TRBJ1-1	TRBD1	TGCGCCAGCAGCCCCCCCACAGGGGGGAACACTGAAGCTTTCTTT	CASSPPTGGNTEAFF
-	11	TRBV28	TRBJ1-2	-	TGTGCCTGGGGGCGCGACTATGGCTACACCTTC	CAWGRDYGYTF
-	15	TRBV5-5	TRBJ1-3	-	TGTGCCAGCAGCTTCATTCAGGTTTCTGGAAACACCATATATTTT	CASSFIQVSGNTIYF
-	18	TRBV5-3	TRBJ1-3	TRBD1	TGTGCCAGAAGCTTGGTACAGGACAGGGTTTTTGTAAGAAACACCATATATTTT	CARSLVQDRVFVRNTIYF
once	15	TRBV7-9	TRBJ2-5	-	TGTGCCAGCAGCTTGCCCCTTAGCGGCCAAGAGACCCAGTACTTC	CASSLPLSGQETQYF
few	15	TRBV11-3	TRBJ2-1	TRBD2	TGTGCCAGCAGCTTCCTAGCGGGAGGGGGGAATGAGCAGTTCTTC	CASSFLAGGGNEQFF
-	17	TRBV10-3	TRBJ1-2	TRBD1	TGTGCCATCACTCGGGAACCACAGGGGGCGTTGGGCTATGGCTACACCTTC	CAITREPQGALGYGYTF
-	15	TRBV6-5	TRBJ2-7	TRBD1	TGTGCCAGCAGGGGGGACAGGGGCCCTCCCTACGAGCAGTACTTC	CASRGDRGPPYEQYF
once	15	TRBV6-4	TRBJ1-3	-	TGTGCCAGCAGTGACTCTGCGGGGCCGGGAAACACCATATATTTT	CASSDSAGPGNTIYF
-	15	TRBV11-2	TRBJ1-6	-	TGTGCCAGCACCCTAAAGAGGGAATCGAGTTCACCCCTCCACTTT	CASTLKRESSSPLHF
-	12	TRBV9	TRBJ2-1	TRBD2	TGTGCCAGCAGCGCCCACGGGACTAAGCAGTTCTTC	CASSAHGTKQFF
-	15	TRBV11-3	TRBJ2-1	TRBD2	TGTGCCAGCAGCTTAGATCTAGCGGGAGCTAGGGAGCAGTTCTTC	CASSLDLAGAREQFF
-	16	TRBV5-1	TRBJ2-1	-	TGCGCCAGCAGCTGGACAATTGGGGGCCCCTACAATGAGCAGTTCTTC	CASSWTIGGPYNEQFF
-	14	TRBV13	TRBJ1-3	-	TGTGCCAGCAGCGCCGGGACTTCTGGAAACACCATATATTTT	CASSAGTSGNTIYF
-	17	TRBV10-3	TRBJ2-1	TRBD2	TGTGCCATCAGTGAGTCGAGCGGGGGTCGCTCCTACAATGAGCAGTTCTTC	CAISESSGGRSYNEQFF
-	15	TRBV6-5	TRBJ2-1	TRBD2	TGTGCCAGCATCAGACTAGCGGGAGCCCACAATGAGCAGTTCTTC	CASIRLAGAHNEQFF
-	14	TRBV10-3	TRBJ1-6	-	TGTGCCATCAGTGAGGGCAGGGTGGAATCACCCCTCCACTTT	CAISEGRVESPLHF